This TCR beta chain was sequenced in a study of blood T cells in healthy people across ages. Primers used in a second PCR of roughly 6 to 12 cycles were a sample-barcoded 5' primer and a J-beta primer mix. TCRdb re-analysed the 5' RACE reads in MiXCR, keeping a single row per CDR3 protein. This table has about 1,500,000 distinct CDR3 sequences, about 28% appearing once. This clonotype was seen more than once but under ten times. The CDR3 loop spans 16 amino acids. Per germline, CDR1 MGHRA and CDR2 YSYEKL. Trimming took 2 bases from V and 11 from J, leaving 24 bases between them. This chain links TRBV4-1 with TRBJ1-1; no definite D call. The sequence was obtained from a woman aged 25-40 years in good health. Material for sequencing was blood. CDR3 in amino acids: CASSQLRGSRDLDAFF. For the CDR3, the DNA is TGCGCCAGCAGCCAACTACGCGGGAGTCGCGACTTGGACGCTTTCTTT.